Included here is one TCR beta chain sequence, with context. Its antigen remains unidentified. This sample was taken from a study of early stage breast cancer tumors. Study outcomes and limitations: In most of the 16 patients, blood comparison separated tumor from normal breast.

The assay was immunoSEQ multiplex PCR, and TCRdb's table has in-frame clones only and misses some. This table holds approximately 54,000 clones, 78% found once. The CDR3 extends over 13 amino acids. Looked up from germline, CDR1 is MNHNS and CDR2 is SASEGT. J gave up 4 bases and V 4 bases, and 0 bases lay outside the gene matches. The rearrangement links TRBV6-1 to TRBJ1-5; 8 nucleotides match TRBD1. Sample: blood. The TCR sequence derives from a person in their 40s with breast cancer. CDR3: CASSGDRNQPQHF. CDR3 DNA: TGTGCCAGCAGTGGGGACAGGAATCAGCCCCAGCATTTT.